This TCR beta chain comes out of a study of T cell changes during pregnancy in multiple sclerosis. In germline, CDR1 is MRHNA, CDR2 SNTAGT. The V end was cut by 6 bases, the J end by 0 bases, with 23 bases between. The CDR3 has 18 amino acids. The assay was immunoSEQ multiplex PCR, and TCRdb's table has in-frame clones only and misses some. The sample yields some 57,000 clones, around 89% seen once. The chain carries TRBV6-4 and TRBJ1-1, with D possibly being TRBD1 (6 bases). Sequenced material: peripheral blood, taken in the first trimester of pregnancy. The source of this sequence is a female donor in good health, enrolled as a control in a pregnancy study. The CDR3 nucleotides are TGTGCCAGCAGCCCCGGACGGATAGGGGGTTTCATGAACACTGAAGCTTTCTTT. Amino acids: CASSPGRIGGFMNTEAFF.